The source of this T cell receptor (beta chain) is a study of blood T cell repertoires in COVID-19. Per the original methods: Scientists estimated how many nucleated cells there were by amplifying reference gene primers. Data came from immunoSEQ multiplex PCR; TCRdb stores just in-frame clones and leaves some out. The DNA gave D and trimming, while V, J and clone size come from that table. The sample holds around 120,000 clones, roughly four fifths seen once. The germline CDR1 and CDR2 sequences are GTSNPN and SVGIG (reference sequence). The CDR3 is 11 residues long. The germline V and J ends were trimmed by 2 bases and 7 bases, with 8 bases remaining between them. This clone was detected a few times.

The TCR sequence derives from a man between 65 and 85 years old with active or convalescent COVID-19. Sequencing was done on a sample of peripheral blood. The J gene is TRBJ1-2, the V gene TRBV30, with D perhaps TRBD1 (5 bases). The chain's CDR3 is CAWSSGVGYTF. The CDR3, as DNA: TGTGCCTGGAGTTCGGGGGTTGGCTACACCTTC.